The 3 T cell receptor beta chains below come from one sample, sequenced in a study of a mutant IDH1 vaccine in newly diagnosed glioma (TCRdb year 2021). The protocol used for the library was the immunoSEQ multiplex PCR assay. As stored in TCRdb, this immuneACCESS dataset retains in-frame rearrangements with V and J assigned. A fraction of the clones does not appear; measured against another copy, unresolved V genes explain less than half of the discrepancy, and the remainder lacks a known reason. This sample has fewer than 95,000 clones in its table, and more than 80% of those were observed once. The top ten hold 5% to 6.5% of the sample. Their antigen targets remain unknown. Interpreted using the paper, the time point label stands for: week 47, end of study. Each vaccine dose was 300 ug of a 20-mer mutant IDH1 peptide in Montanide, given subcutaneously with topical imiquimod. The material was PBMCs, obtained from a glioma patient whose treatment included an IDH1 peptide vaccine. The receptors shown here come from a middle-aged man with glioma.

V gene TRBV30 combines with J gene TRBJ1-2; D call uncertain. CDR1 and CDR2 (germline): GTSNPN, SVGIG (reference sequence). The CDR3 covers 13 residues. V dropped 3 bases and J dropped 14 bases, with 22 bases sitting between them. The CDR3 coding sequence is TGTGCCTGGAGCCTTGAGGGTGGGTCCCTACAGACCTTC. Its protein product is CAWSLEGGSLQTF.

J is TRBJ2-2 and V is TRBV9; TRBD2 matches 7 bases. Germline-derived CDR1 and CDR2 are SGDLS and YYNGEE. The CDR3 spans 15 residues. V lost 3 bases and J lost 7; bases outside the gene matches: 9. CDR3 loop: CASSERLAGNGELFF. CDR3 DNA sequence: TGTGCCAGCAGCGAGAGACTAGCCGGTAACGGGGAGCTGTTTTTT. Supplemented by reference TRBV9 and TRBJ2-2, the full variable domain reads DSGVTQTPKHLITATGQRVTLRCSPRSGDLSVYWYQQSLDQGLQFLIQYYNGEERAKGNILERFSAQQFPDLHSELNLSSLELGDSALYFCASSERLAGNGELFFGEGSRLTVL.

V gene TRBV9 combines with J gene TRBJ2-1; D ambiguous. The V gene's germline CDR1 is SGDLS and CDR2 YYNGEE. Trimming pared 0 bases from V and 8 bases from J, leaving 6 bases between. The CDR3 contains 12 residues. The DNA for the CDR3 is TGTGCCAGCAGCGTAGCTGTGGATGAGCAGTTCTTC. It specifies CASSVAVDEQFF.